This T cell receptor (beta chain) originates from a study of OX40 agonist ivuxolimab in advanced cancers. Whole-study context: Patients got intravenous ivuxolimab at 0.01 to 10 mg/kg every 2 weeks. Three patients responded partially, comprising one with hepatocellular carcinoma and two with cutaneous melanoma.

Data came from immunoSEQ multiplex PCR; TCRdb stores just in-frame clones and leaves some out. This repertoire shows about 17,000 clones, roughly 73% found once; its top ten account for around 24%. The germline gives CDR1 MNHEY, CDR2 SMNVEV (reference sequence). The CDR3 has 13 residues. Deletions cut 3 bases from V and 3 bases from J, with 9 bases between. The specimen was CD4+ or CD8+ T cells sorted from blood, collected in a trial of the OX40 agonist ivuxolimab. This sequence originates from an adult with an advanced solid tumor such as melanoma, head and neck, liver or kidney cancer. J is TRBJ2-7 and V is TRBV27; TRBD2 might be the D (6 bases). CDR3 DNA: TGTGCCAGCAGTTTGGGGGGAGACTACGAGCAGTACTTC. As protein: CASSLGGDYEQYF.